Shown below are 32 T cell receptor beta chains from a single sample sequenced in a study of neurological immune-mediated disorders. Each CDR3 protein is one row after TCRdb ran MiXCR on the 5' RACE reads. This sample has about 21,000 distinct CDR3 sequences, with around 6.2% found just once. Sequenced input: CD8+ T cells from blood. The receptors were gathered from a man aged 18 to 30 in good health.

Ten or more counts support this clonotype. The chain recombines TRBV20-1 with TRBJ2-4; the D is unclear. The CDR3 consists of 12 residues. The V end lost 0 bases, the J end lost 7 bases, and 7 bases lay between the germline ends. In germline, CDR1 is DFQATT, CDR2 SNEGSKA (reference sequence). The CDR3 coding sequence is TGCAGTGCTAGAGATGGGTCCAACATTCAGTACTTC. It specifies CSARDGSNIQYF.

The rearrangement uses TRBV11-2 and TRBJ1-1, with TRBD1 as a possible D gene (5 bases). This CDR3 is 15 amino acids long. CDR1 is SGHAT, CDR2 FQNNGV, per germline. Trimming shortened V by 3 bases and J by 0 bases, and 11 bases separated the two germline ends. CDR3 coding DNA: TGTGCCAGCAGCTTGGAGGGACGGATGAACACTGAAGCTTTCTTT. Protein sequence: CASSLEGRMNTEAFF.

This clonotype came up many times. The V and J genes are TRBV20-1 and TRBJ2-1, with 9 bases that match TRBD2. The CDR3 has 16 amino acids. Trimming removed 0 bases from V and 6 bases from J; junction bases left unmatched: 9. Germline V CDR1 and CDR2: DFQATT, SNEGSKA (reference sequence). DNA of the CDR3: TGCAGTGCTAGAGAGTCGAGCGGGGGGTTCTTCAATGAGCAGTTCTTC. It specifies CSARESSGGFFNEQFF.

This clonotype occurred many times. The rearrangement links TRBV7-8 to TRBJ1-4, with no clear D. The CDR3 runs 13 residues. Trimming took off 4 bases at V and 5 bases at J, with 8 bases between the two ends. Germline CDR1 reads SGHVS; CDR2 reads FQNEAQ. CDR3 bases: TGTGCCAGCAGCTCGAACAGAAATGAAAAACTGTTTTTT. Encoded protein: CASSSNRNEKLFF.

This clonotype was recorded at least ten times. The chain couples TRBV10-3 to TRBJ2-7; 10 bases map to TRBD2. Germline-derived CDR1 and CDR2 are ENHRY and SYGVKD. This CDR3 region has 20 residues. V lost 4 bases, J lost 1 base, and 19 bases stayed unmatched. CDR3 sequence: CAISAAPIAWSSGGSYEQYF. The CDR3 nucleotides read TGTGCCATCAGTGCCGCCCCGATCGCCTGGTCTAGCGGGGGATCCTACGAGCAGTACTTC.

The table lists this clonotype with many counts. The CDR3 region is CASSQEFQGGPLDTQYF. CDR3 bases: TGCGCCAGCAGCCAAGAATTTCAAGGGGGTCCCCTGGATACGCAGTATTTT. The chain recombines TRBV4-1 with TRBJ2-3; the D gene is possibly TRBD1 (6 bases). Germline CDR1 reads MGHRA; CDR2 reads YSYEKL. The CDR3 runs to 17 residues. Trimming cost V 0 bases and J 6 bases, with 19 bases left between them.

At least ten counts were recorded for this clonotype. The chain joins TRBV12-3 or TRBV12-4 to TRBJ1-1; D is undetermined. The CDR3 contains 12 residues. V was cut by 4 bases and J by 4 bases, with 7 bases left in between. The CDR3 nucleotides are TGTGCCAGCAGTTCCCCAATCACTGAAGCTTTCTTT. Translated, it gives CASSSPITEAFF.

The table lists this clonotype with many counts. The chain uses TRBV4-1 and TRBJ2-3, with 9 positions matching TRBD2. Per the germline V gene, CDR1 is MGHRA and CDR2 is YSYEKL. The CDR3 totals 16 residues. Germline trimming cut 1 base from V and 1 base from J; bases unmatched to any gene: 3. DNA of the CDR3: TGCGCCAGCAGCCAAGGCATAGCGGGGGGCACAGATACGCAGTATTTT. Amino acid sequence: CASSQGIAGGTDTQYF.

This clonotype was recorded many times. The chain couples TRBV12-3 or TRBV12-4 to TRBJ2-2; 7 bases are a match to TRBD1. CDR3 size: 12 residues. The V gene end was trimmed by 7 bases and the J gene end by 6 bases; junction bases not matched to a gene: 2. The CDR3 reads CASIDRAGELFF. The CDR3 DNA follows: TGTGCCAGCATTGACAGGGCCGGGGAGCTGTTTTTT.

At least ten counts were recorded for this clonotype. The rearrangement uses TRBV7-3 and TRBJ2-7; tentative D call: TRBD2 (7 bases). Trimming removed 2 bases at V and 7 bases at J, with 12 bases between. Germline values: CDR1 SGHTA, CDR2 FQGTGA. The CDR3 is 13 amino acids. The CDR3 loop reads CASSLAGAGEQYF. The CDR3 DNA follows: TGTGCCAGCAGCTTAGCGGGGGCGGGTGAGCAGTACTTC.

This clonotype was counted many times. The J gene is TRBJ1-5, the V gene TRBV5-5; D gene ambiguous. The V gene lost 4 bases and the J gene lost 7 bases, with 15 bases spanning the gap. CDR3 length equals 14 residues. The germline V gene has CDR1 SGHKS and CDR2 YYEKEE (reference sequence). The CDR3 loop is CASSLDPGGQPQHF. CDR3 sequence (DNA): TGTGCCAGCAGCCTAGACCCAGGCGGGCAGCCCCAGCATTTT.

There are many counts of this clonotype. The rearrangement links TRBV29-1 to TRBJ2-3, with D possibly called TRBD1 or TRBD2 (5 bases each). Germline lookup yields CDR1 SQVTM and CDR2 ANQGSEA. With 3 bases removed from V and 4 bases from J, the gap between germline ends came to 14 bases. CDR3 length: 14 residues. The CDR3 loop is CSVDSAPGPDTQYF. The DNA for the CDR3 is TGCAGCGTTGATTCCGCCCCGGGACCAGATACGCAGTATTTT.

This clonotype showed up many times. The chain combines TRBV12-3 or TRBV12-4 with TRBJ2-3; 12 bases match TRBD2. V trimming: 1 base; J trimming: 6 bases; junction bases outside the gene matches: 2. CDR3 size: 15 residues. In nucleotides, the CDR3 is TGTGCCAGCAGTTTAGGACTAGCGGGGGTGGATACGCAGTATTTT. The encoded protein is CASSLGLAGVDTQYF.

This clonotype was recorded at least ten times. The J gene is TRBJ1-6, the V gene TRBV27; 8 bases map to TRBD1. CDR1 is MNHEY, CDR2 SMNVEV, per germline (reference sequence). Losses at the gene ends were 3 bases for V and 12 bases for J; bases not matched to a gene: 7. The CDR3 runs to 14 residues. The CDR3 loop is CASSFRQGLLPLHF. The CDR3 DNA reads as TGTGCCAGCAGTTTTCGACAGGGGCTGTTACCCCTCCACTTT.

This clonotype was counted many times. V gene TRBV5-8 combines with J gene TRBJ2-1; D ambiguous. With 3 bases removed from V and 5 bases from J, the gap between germline ends came to 9 bases. The length of the CDR3 is 13 residues. The V gene's germline CDR1 is SGHTS and CDR2 YDEGEE. The CDR3 bases are TGTGCCAGCAGCTCGGGTCGGGACAATGAGCAGTTCTTC. Translation: CASSSGRDNEQFF.

This clonotype was counted at least ten times. V gene TRBV6-5 combines with J gene TRBJ2-1; tentative D call: TRBD2 (5 bases). V lost 0 bases to trimming and J lost 2 bases, with 5 bases between them. The length of the CDR3 is 14 residues. CDR1 and CDR2 (germline): MNHEY, SVGAGI. The CDR3: CASSYSGAYNEQFF. The CDR3 DNA follows: TGTGCCAGCAGTTACTCCGGGGCCTACAATGAGCAGTTCTTC.

This clonotype was seen many times. This chain connects TRBV5-1 to TRBJ1-1; 8 nucleotides match TRBD1. V shed 0 bases, J shed 5 bases, and the junction held 6 bases outside the gene matches. The germline V gene encodes CDR1 SGHRS and CDR2 YFSETQ. The CDR3 has 15 amino acids. The CDR3 nucleotides read TGCGCCAGCAGCTTGGGGGACAGGCGTGATACTGAAGCTTTCTTT. It yields the protein CASSLGDRRDTEAFF.

The sample holds many counts of this clonotype. The CDR3 DNA sequence: TGTGCCAGCAGCTCGTACACCGGACGGAGCTCTGGGGCCAACGTCCTGACTTTC. Translating gives CASSSYTGRSSGANVLTF. V usage is TRBV5-6 and J usage is TRBJ2-6; the D is unclear. The CDR3 sequence is 18 residues long. CDR1 is SGHDT and CDR2 is YYEEEE in the germline V gene. Trimming took 3 bases from V and 0 from J, leaving 16 bases between them.

This clonotype was detected ten times or more. The rearrangement joins TRBV5-1 to TRBJ2-3; 8 bases fit TRBD2. The CDR3 runs to 16 residues. Per germline, CDR1 SGHRS and CDR2 YFSETQ. Germline trimming cut 4 bases from V and 5 bases from J; bases unmatched to any gene: 12. CDR3 nucleotide sequence: TGCGCCAGCAGCCCGGGCGACGGGGGGGGCCGAGATACGCAGTATTTT. The encoded protein is CASSPGDGGGRDTQYF.

This clonotype was seen repeatedly, ten times or more. This chain links TRBV7-6 with TRBJ1-1; 8 nucleotides align to TRBD1. The CDR3 loop spans 14 amino acids. Germline trimming cut 4 bases from V and 7 bases from J; bases unmatched to any gene: 8. CDR1 is SGHVS and CDR2 is FNYEAQ in the germline V gene. CDR3 sequence: CASSSGQGLGEAFF. CDR3 DNA: TGTGCCAGCAGCTCCGGACAGGGCTTGGGTGAAGCTTTCTTT.

This clonotype occurred many times. The chain couples TRBV12-3 or TRBV12-4 to TRBJ1-2; 7 bases line up with TRBD1. This CDR3 spans 15 amino acids. After removal of 3 bases from V and 3 bases from J, the junction contained 7 bases not matched to a gene. The CDR3 region is CASSFLDRPDYGYTF. DNA of the CDR3: TGTGCCAGCAGTTTTCTGGACAGGCCGGACTATGGCTACACCTTC.

The table lists this clonotype with many counts. The chain combines TRBV10-3 with TRBJ2-2; the D gene is possibly TRBD1 (6 bases). The CDR3 has 12 amino acids. The germline V gene encodes CDR1 ENHRY and CDR2 SYGVKD. The germline V and J ends were trimmed by 5 bases and 7 bases, with 8 bases remaining between them. Written as DNA, the CDR3 is TGTGCCATCAGTTCAGGGGTCGGGGAGCTGTTTTTT. Its protein is CAISSGVGELFF.

This clonotype was counted many times. The chain is built from TRBV7-8 and TRBJ1-2, with D unresolved. V was clipped by 5 bases and J by 8 bases, with 15 bases between them. Germline CDR1 is SGHVS and CDR2 is FQNEAQ. The CDR3 has 13 residues. CDR3 protein: CASSLVGLEGYTF. In nucleotides, the CDR3 is TGTGCCAGCAGCCTCGTGGGGTTGGAGGGCTACACCTTC. Full variable domain (remainder filled in from reference TRBV7-8 and TRBJ1-2): GAGVSQSPRYKVAKRGQDVALRCDPISGHVSLFWYQQALGQGPEFLTYFQNEAQLDKSGLPSDRFFAERPEGSVSTLKIQRTQQEDSAVYLCASSLVGLEGYTFGSGTRLTVV.

This clonotype has a count of ten or more. The J gene is TRBJ1-1, the V gene TRBV20-1, with D possibly TRBD1 on 6 matching bases. CDR3 length equals 14 residues. The V end lost 0 bases, the J end lost 4 bases, and 12 bases lay between the germline ends. Per the germline V gene, CDR1 is DFQATT and CDR2 is SNEGSKA (reference sequence). The CDR3 spells CSARDWGPGTEAFF. In nucleotides, the CDR3 is TGCAGTGCTAGAGATTGGGGGCCGGGCACTGAAGCTTTCTTT.

In this sample, this clonotype turned up many times. The genes are TRBV12-5 and TRBJ2-1, with TRBD2 as a possible D gene (5 bases). V lost 6 bases, J lost 16 bases, and 16 bases lay in between. This CDR3 has 11 residues. From germline, CDR1 is LGHNT and CDR2 FRNRAP. CDR3 residues: CASGRAVPTFF. The CDR3 coding sequence is TGTGCTAGTGGGCGGGCCGTCCCAACCTTCTTC.

This clonotype has a count of ten or more. The rearrangement uses TRBV6-5 and TRBJ1-1; D is undetermined. The CDR3 extends over 11 amino acids. V was trimmed by 5 bases and J by 5 bases, leaving 6 bases between them. Germline V gene data show CDR1 as MNHEY and CDR2 as SVGAGI. Written as DNA, the CDR3 is TGTGCCAGCAGTCCCGGGACTGAAGCTTTCTTT. It yields the protein CASSPGTEAFF.

This clonotype was seen repeatedly, ten times or more. The rearrangement links TRBV7-9 to TRBJ2-3; D call uncertain. The CDR3 is made up of 14 amino acids. The germline CDR1 and CDR2 sequences are SEHNR and FQNEAQ (reference sequence). V gave up 1 base and J gave up 5 bases, with 10 bases separating them. CDR3 sequence (DNA): TGTGCCAGCAGCTTAGTATCATCGGGAGATACGCAGTATTTT. Its translation is CASSLVSSGDTQYF. Supplemented by reference TRBV7-9 and TRBJ2-3, the full variable domain reads DTGVSQNPRHKITKRGQNVTFRCDPISEHNRLYWYRQTLGQGPEFLTYFQNEAQLEKSRLLSDRFSAERPKGSFSTLEIQRTEQGDSAMYLCASSLVSSGDTQYFGPGTRLTVL.

This clonotype showed up many times. The chain carries TRBV28 and TRBJ2-7; 8 positions agree with TRBD1. The CDR3 runs 12 residues. The trim removed 8 bases at V and 2 bases at J, leaving 2 bases unmatched. Germline CDR1 MDHEN, CDR2 SYDVKM. CDR3: CASRQGTYEQYF. In DNA, the CDR3 is TGTGCCAGCCGACAGGGGACCTACGAGCAGTACTTC.

This clonotype has ten or more counts. DNA for the CDR3: TGCAGTGCCCGACCGACTGAAGCTTTCTTT. This codes for CSARPTEAFF. The J gene is TRBJ1-1, the V gene TRBV20-1; D not resolved. This CDR3 has 10 residues. Trimming removed 6 bases from V and 5 bases from J, with 7 bases in between. CDR1 is DFQATT, CDR2 SNEGSKA, per germline (reference sequence).

In this sample, this clonotype turned up many times. This CDR3 is CASSEMRGGPQETQYF. CDR3 sequence (DNA): TGTGCCAGCAGTGAGATGCGCGGGGGACCTCAAGAGACCCAGTACTTC. V gene TRBV6-1 combines with J gene TRBJ2-5, with TRBD2 matching over 7 bases. V gave up 3 bases and J gave up 2 bases; unmatched junction bases: 9. Germline V gives CDR1 MNHNS, CDR2 SASEGT. This CDR3 spans 16 amino acids.

This clonotype was counted ten times or more. This chain uses TRBV4-3 with TRBJ2-6; D possibly corresponds to TRBD2 (5 bases). Trimming took off 1 base at V and 2 bases at J, with 9 bases between the two ends. This CDR3 region has 16 residues. CDR1 is LGHNA and CDR2 is YSLEER in the germline V gene. CDR3 coding DNA: TGCGCCAGCAGCCAAGTAGAGGGTACTGGGGCCAACGTCCTGACTTTC. It translates to CASSQVEGTGANVLTF.

This clonotype was detected ten times or more. The chain carries TRBV9 and TRBJ2-5; D gene unclear. Germline V CDR1 and CDR2: SGDLS, YYNGEE. Trimming removed 4 bases from V and 3 bases from J, with 16 bases in between. The CDR3 extends over 15 amino acids. CDR3 in DNA: TGTGCCAGCAGCCTGTGGGGTAATACCGAAGAGACCCAGTACTTC. Translation: CASSLWGNTEETQYF.